This T cell receptor beta chain appears in the sequencing data of a study of monozygotic twins with inflammatory bowel disease. General study findings and limits: On the inverse Simpson index, IBD patients scored lower for TCRbeta diversity than healthy co-twins. The data gave no support to a single strong IBD-associated signal or clonotype.

Germline V lookup: CDR1 SGHAT, CDR2 FQNNGV. This CDR3 is 16 amino acids long. A note on this clonotype: Its antigen remains unidentified.

No DNA is given; TCRdb re-called the 5' RACE reads and lists each CDR3 protein once. Recorded for this sample: 440,000 or so distinct CDR3 sequences. Unfractionated whole blood yielded total RNA, and T cells were not sorted. The TCR was taken from a human donor with ulcerative colitis or Crohn's disease, or a healthy co-twin of an affected twin (not recorded which). The rearrangement joins TRBV11-2 to TRBJ2-7; TCRdb proposes TRBD1, but this gene call is untestable without DNA. Source material: blood. This CDR3 is CASSGPVGGSSYEQYF. The whole variable domain, filled in from reference TRBV11-2 and TRBJ2-7, reads EAGVAQSPRYKIIEKRQSVAFWCNPISGHATLYWYQQILGQGPKLLIQFQNNGVVDDSQLPKDRFSAERLKGVDSTLKIQPAKLEDSAVYLCASSGPVGGSSYEQYFGPGTRLTVT.